Sequencing of this T cell receptor beta chain was carried out in a study of memory CD4+ T cells and cytomegalovirus serostatus. Study-level information: This sample comes from healthy Belgian adults, about nine CMV seropositive, approximately 25 seronegative. Notes on the study in general: Median bootstrapped AUC for CMV status was just under 0.97 originally, less than 0.93 US-trained. CD4+ memory repertoires contained 67 of 164 reported CMV TCRbeta sequences.

Germline assignment: CDR1 SEHNR and CDR2 FQNEAQ (reference sequence). V was pared by 6 bases and J by 4 bases, with 14 bases of the junction left unmatched. The CDR3 totals 16 residues. Original processing methods: After removing out-of-frame reads, 2,204,828 distinct TCRbeta sequences remained. Using immunoSEQ multiplex PCR, the repertoire was profiled, and TCRdb retains in-frame clones only, with some absent. V, J and clone size are taken as reported in that table, and D and trimming were inferred from the DNA itself. The sample lists 40,000 to 55,000 clones; about four fifths were seen once. The sort gate was single viable CD3+CD4+CD8-CD45RO+ cells for memory CD4+ T cells. With respect to this clone: Its target is unknown.

Sequencing was done on a sample of memory CD4+ T cells from blood. This TCR was sampled from an adult in good health and CMV-seropositive. The chain joins TRBV7-9 to TRBJ2-5; 7 bases fit TRBD1. The CDR3 region is CASSEEGTVGLETQYF. In DNA, the CDR3 is TGTGCCAGCAGTGAAGAAGGGACAGTCGGGTTAGAGACCCAGTACTTC.